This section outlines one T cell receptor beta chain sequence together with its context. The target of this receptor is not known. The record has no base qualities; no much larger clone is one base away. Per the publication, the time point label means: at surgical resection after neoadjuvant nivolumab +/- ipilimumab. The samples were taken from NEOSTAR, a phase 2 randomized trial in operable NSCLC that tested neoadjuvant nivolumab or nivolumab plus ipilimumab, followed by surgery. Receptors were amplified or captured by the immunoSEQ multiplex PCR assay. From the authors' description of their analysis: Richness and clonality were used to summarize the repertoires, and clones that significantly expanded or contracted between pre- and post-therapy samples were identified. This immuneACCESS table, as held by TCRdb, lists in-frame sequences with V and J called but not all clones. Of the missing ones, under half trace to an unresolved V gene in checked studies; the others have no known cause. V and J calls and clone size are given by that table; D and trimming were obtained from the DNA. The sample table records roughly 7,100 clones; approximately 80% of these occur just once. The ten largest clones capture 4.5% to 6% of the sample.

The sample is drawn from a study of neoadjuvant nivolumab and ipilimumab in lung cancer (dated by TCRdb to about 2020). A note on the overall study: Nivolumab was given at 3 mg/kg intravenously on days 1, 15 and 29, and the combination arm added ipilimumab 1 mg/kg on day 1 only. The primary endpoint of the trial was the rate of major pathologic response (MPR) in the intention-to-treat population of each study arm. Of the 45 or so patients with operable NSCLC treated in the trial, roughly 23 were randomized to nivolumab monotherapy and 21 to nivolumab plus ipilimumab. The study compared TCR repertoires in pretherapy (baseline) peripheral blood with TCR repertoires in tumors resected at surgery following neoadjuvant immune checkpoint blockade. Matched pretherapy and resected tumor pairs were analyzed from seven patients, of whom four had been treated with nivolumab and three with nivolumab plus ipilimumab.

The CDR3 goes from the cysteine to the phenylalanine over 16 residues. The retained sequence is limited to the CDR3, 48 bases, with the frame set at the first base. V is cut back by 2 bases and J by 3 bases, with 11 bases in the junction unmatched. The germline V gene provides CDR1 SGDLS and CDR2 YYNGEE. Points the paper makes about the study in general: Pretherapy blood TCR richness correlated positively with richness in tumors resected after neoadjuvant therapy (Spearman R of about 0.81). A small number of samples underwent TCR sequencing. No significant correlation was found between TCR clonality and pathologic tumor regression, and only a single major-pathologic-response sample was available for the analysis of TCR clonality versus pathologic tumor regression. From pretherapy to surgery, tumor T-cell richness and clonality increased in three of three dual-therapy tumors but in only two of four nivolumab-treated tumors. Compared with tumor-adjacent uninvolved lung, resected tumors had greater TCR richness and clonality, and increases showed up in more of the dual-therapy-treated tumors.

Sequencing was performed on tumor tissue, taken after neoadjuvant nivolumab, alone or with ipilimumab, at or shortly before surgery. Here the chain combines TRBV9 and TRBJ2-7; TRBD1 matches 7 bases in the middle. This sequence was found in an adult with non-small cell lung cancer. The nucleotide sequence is TGTGCCAGCAGCGTGGACCCAGGGGGAAAATTCTACGAGCAGTACTTC. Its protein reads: CASSVDPGGKFYEQYF.